The text below deals with one T cell receptor beta chain. The length of the CDR3 is 14 residues. V lost 3 bases to trimming and J lost 0 bases; unmatched junction nucleotides: 2. Germline V gene lookup returns CDR1 SGDLS and CDR2 YYNGEE. The entry originates in a study of blood T cell repertoires in COVID-19. Study-wide context: Samples came from the United States, Italy and Spain, spanning acute and convalescent COVID-19.

This table comes from immunoSEQ multiplex PCR, and its TCRdb copy is limited to in-frame clones, with some not included. The table shows tens of thousands of clones, with 70% to 90% occurring only once. This chain connects TRBV9 to TRBJ2-7; 8 bases are shared with TRBD1. The sample taken for sequencing was peripheral blood. The origin of this receptor is a woman older than 75 in a cohort sampled during active or convalescent COVID-19. The CDR3 bases are TGTGCCAGCAGCGAGACAGGGGTCTCCTACGAGCAGTACTTC. Translated: CASSETGVSYEQYF.